A selection of T cell receptor beta chains follows, all from one sample in a study of cytomegalovirus exposure and HLA in healthy donors. The repertoire was sequenced with immunoSEQ multiplex PCR; TCRdb's copy has only in-frame clones and lacks some. The sample lists over 150,000 clones, about 72% occurring once. Sequenced input: PBMCs. The receptors derive from a man aged 25-45 years in good health and CMV-seropositive. Each CDR3 is given without its conserved first and last residue. Each record gives: clone size, D gene, J gene, V gene, CDR3 protein. The D gene is left open where the match is weak. Clone sizes are given selectively: once, few, many, or a class where the clone is expanded.

few,TRBD1,TRBJ1-5,TRBV4-1,ASSQGQGSRQPQH
-,TRBD1,TRBJ1-4,TRBV10-3,AINDRGRGEKLF
-,-,TRBJ2-1,TRBV7-9,ASSPERDEQF
once,TRBD2,TRBJ2-7,TRBV6-1,ASSEGLAGTLSYEQY
-,-,TRBJ1-3,TRBV29-1,SVGGLRGNTIY
-,TRBD2,TRBJ2-7,TRBV5-4,ASSFGVGGGAYEQY
once,-,TRBJ2-2,TRBV2,ASSRDWNTGELF
-,-,TRBJ2-7,TRBV6-5,ASSYSISGTYEQY
-,TRBD1,TRBJ1-4,TRBV28,ASSLDLSTQGYNEKLF
few,TRBD1,TRBJ1-1,TRBV29-1,SVQTGMNTEAF
once,-,TRBJ1-1,TRBV6-1,ASSGFRMEAF
-,TRBD1,TRBJ2-2,TRBV7-9,ASSLPGQLTGELF
-,-,TRBJ2-1,TRBV5-1,ASSRDGSSYNEQF
-,-,TRBJ1-5,TRBV10-1,ASSDPDNQPQH
-,-,TRBJ2-7,TRBV6-5,ASSLFSGYEQY
-,-,TRBJ2-5,TRBV2,ASKKERVKQETQY
-,-,TRBJ2-7,TRBV30,AWSVVRGEQY
-,-,TRBJ2-7,TRBV30,AWSLDRSYEQY